This T cell receptor (beta chain) was obtained from a study of radiotherapy plus CTLA-4 blockade in lung cancer. Study-level points and caveats: Early blood T cell clone changes and increased post-radiation serum interferon-beta were reportedly the strongest response predictors. Researchers report tumor-derived TCR clones expanding in blood after radiotherapy plus ipilimumab.

This clone has a handful of counts. Its antigen remains unidentified. Germline lookup yields CDR1 SNHLY and CDR2 FYNNEI. There are 15 residues in the CDR3. Trimming took 6 bases from V and 2 from J, leaving 15 bases between them. The table came from immunoSEQ multiplex PCR; TCRdb's copy has only in-frame clones and leaves some out. The data contain tens of thousands of clones, 60% to 85% of them singletons. CTLA-4 blockade with ipilimumab, together with focal radiation, was given to patients with chemo-refractory metastatic non-small-cell lung cancer. V and J are TRBV2 and TRBJ2-3, with a weak D call TRBD1 (6 bases). The source was peripheral blood, collected from a patient treated with radiotherapy plus ipilimumab. This clonotype originated in a human donor with non-small cell lung cancer who had a partial response to radiotherapy plus ipilimumab. Some clones in this sample may be carry-over from other donors' samples. The CDR3 here is CASSLQGSVTDTQYF. CDR3 nucleotide sequence: TGTGCCAGCAGCCTACAGGGTTCCGTCACAGATACGCAGTATTTT.